The subject of this entry is one T cell receptor (beta chain). The record originates from a study of shared clonotypes between healthy human individuals. The CDR3 runs to 15 residues. In germline, CDR1 is SGDLS, CDR2 YYNGEE. The germline V and J ends were trimmed by 3 bases and 2 bases, with 12 bases remaining between them. The repertoire was sequenced with immunoSEQ multiplex PCR; TCRdb's copy has only in-frame clones and lacks some. The data show about 320,000 clones, over 75% seen once. Material: memory CD8+ T cells sorted from blood. Subset given: CD45RO+ cells pooled with CCR7-negative TemRA cells. The chain has TRBV9 and TRBJ2-1; D unresolved. This sequence originates from a man aged 18 to 35 in good health. CDR3 protein: CASSGGPPAYNEQFF. The CDR3, as DNA: TGTGCCAGCAGCGGAGGACCGCCCGCCTACAATGAGCAGTTCTTC. Based on the CDR3 plus reference TRBV9 and TRBJ2-1, the full variable domain is DSGVTQTPKHLITATGQRVTLRCSPRSGDLSVYWYQQSLDQGLQFLIQYYNGEERAKGNILERFSAQQFPDLHSELNLSSLELGDSALYFCASSGGPPAYNEQFFGPGTRLTVL.